The 13 T cell receptor beta chains reported below all come from one sample, sequenced in a study of OX40 agonist ivuxolimab in advanced cancers. Generated by immunoSEQ multiplex PCR, the TCRdb table keeps only in-frame clones and is missing some. Of fewer than 80,000 clones listed, approximately 85% are singletons. The input for sequencing was CD4+ or CD8+ T cells sorted from blood, taken in a trial of the OX40 agonist ivuxolimab. The receptors stem from an adult with an advanced solid tumor such as melanoma, head and neck, liver or kidney cancer.

Worth noting for this clone: The same CDR3 arises from other DNA sequences in this sample as well. The chain uses TRBV9 and TRBJ1-6; no firm D call. In germline, CDR1 is SGDLS, CDR2 YYNGEE. Trimming stripped 0 bases from V and 4 bases from J, with 5 bases between. The CDR3 totals 14 residues. This CDR3 reads CASSVVGYNSPLHF. The CDR3 DNA sequence: TGTGCCAGCAGCGTAGTAGGATATAATTCACCCCTCCACTTT.

This rearrangement joins TRBV5-1 to TRBJ1-5, with TRBD1 matching over 7 bases. The CDR3 has 15 amino acids. Germline CDR1 SGHRS, CDR2 YFSETQ. V shed 1 base, J shed 4 bases, and the junction held 5 bases outside the gene matches. DNA of the CDR3: TGCGCCAGCAGCTTGACGGGACAGTCGAATCAGCCCCAGCATTTT. Its protein product is CASSLTGQSNQPQHF.

The chain links TRBV15 to TRBJ2-1, with 10 bases aligning to TRBD2. The CDR3 loop spans 16 amino acids. CDR1 and CDR2 (germline): LNHNV, YYDKDF (reference sequence). The trim removed 5 bases at V and 4 bases at J, leaving 8 bases unmatched. CDR3 sequence reads: CATSDPGTSAYNEQFF. Here the CDR3 DNA reads TGTGCCACCAGCGACCCCGGGACTAGCGCATACAATGAGCAGTTCTTC.

This chain uses TRBV21-1 with TRBJ2-3; TRBD1 is taken as the D call from the table, unchecked against the DNA. TRBV21-1 is a recognized pseudogene. The CDR3 covers 14 residues. The CDR3 loop reads CASSVVGGTDTQYF. DNA of the CDR3: TGTGCCAGCAGCGTAGTAGGGGGAACAGATACGCAGTATTTT.

The gene calls are TRBV2 and TRBJ1-2; D unresolved. The germline V gene encodes CDR1 SNHLY and CDR2 FYNNEI. With 3 bases removed from V and 4 bases from J, the gap between germline ends came to 3 bases. The CDR3 runs 11 residues. The CDR3 region is CASSEGYGYTF. The CDR3 DNA follows: TGTGCCAGCAGTGAGGGCTATGGCTACACCTTC.

V usage is TRBV27 and J usage is TRBJ2-1, with 11 bases matching TRBD2. V lost 2 bases and J lost 7; bases outside the gene matches: 1. The CDR3 covers 14 residues. Germline values: CDR1 MNHEY, CDR2 SMNVEV (reference sequence). CDR3 in DNA: TGTGCCAGCAGTTTAAGGACTAGCGGGAATGAGCAGTTCTTC. This translates into CASSLRTSGNEQFF.

The chain couples TRBV9 to TRBJ2-3; 7 nucleotides line up with TRBD2. The V gene end was trimmed by 0 bases and the J gene end by 2 bases; junction bases not matched to a gene: 3. This CDR3 spans 15 amino acids. CDR1 SGDLS and CDR2 YYNGEE come from the germline V gene. The CDR3 nucleotides are TGTGCCAGCAGCGTAGGGACTAGGGCCACAGATACGCAGTATTTT. Its protein product is CASSVGTRATDTQYF.

The chain carries TRBV19 and TRBJ2-5, with TRBD1 matching over 9 bases. The DNA end is a closer match to TRBJ2-7, so the J assignment may be wrong. The germline gives CDR1 LNHDA, CDR2 SQIVND (reference sequence). This CDR3 is built from 15 residues. For the CDR3, the DNA is TGTGCCAGTAAAGGGGCCGGGACAGGGCTTTACGAGCAGTACTTC. The encoded protein is CASKGAGTGLYEQYF.

This chain joins TRBV18 and TRBJ2-7, with 7 bases matching TRBD1. This CDR3 has 14 residues. J lost 9 bases, V lost 0 bases, and 8 bases had no gene match. The V gene's germline CDR1 is KGHSH and CDR2 LQKENI. CDR3 region: CASSPPEGGGRQYF. CDR3 sequence (DNA): TGTGCCAGCTCACCACCAGAAGGGGGCGGCCGGCAGTACTTC.

The chain links TRBV7-2 to TRBJ2-3; 7 bases are shared with TRBD2. Germline CDR1 SGHTA, CDR2 FQGNSA. The length of the CDR3 is 16 residues. The V and J ends lost 3 bases and 5 bases, in that order; junction bases with no gene match: 11. CDR3 in amino acids: CASSFLSGGNGDTQYF. Written as DNA, the CDR3 is TGTGCCAGCAGCTTCCTCTCCGGGGGGAACGGAGATACGCAGTATTTT.

The chain couples TRBV7-2 to TRBJ2-3; 7 nucleotides align to TRBD2. The germline V gene encodes CDR1 SGHTA and CDR2 FQGNSA. J gave up 1 base and V 4 bases, and 14 bases lay outside the gene matches. This CDR3 spans 18 amino acids. The CDR3 spells CASSSLTRLAGGTDTQYF. The CDR3 bases are TGTGCCAGCAGCTCACTTACGCGTTTGGCGGGGGGCACAGATACGCAGTATTTT.

V gene TRBV5-4 combines with J gene TRBJ2-3, with 9 bases aligning to TRBD2. The V segment lost 1 base and the J segment 6 bases; nucleotides outside the gene matches: 6. CDR3 length equals 15 residues. Germline V gives CDR1 SGHNT, CDR2 YYREEE (reference sequence). CDR3 nucleotide sequence: TGTGCCAGCAGCTTGATGGGACTAGCAGCCGATACGCAGTATTTT. Its protein product is CASSLMGLAADTQYF.

This chain links TRBV7-9 with TRBJ1-2, with no clear D. V lost 3 bases to trimming and J lost 5 bases, with 10 bases between them. Germline assignment: CDR1 SEHNR and CDR2 FQNEAQ (reference sequence). The CDR3 is 13 residues long. CDR3 loop: CASSFGGLYGYTF. The CDR3 DNA reads as TGTGCCAGCAGCTTTGGCGGCTTATATGGCTACACCTTC.